This T cell receptor (beta chain) was identified in a study of shared clonotypes between healthy human individuals. Findings of the study overall: Sampling covered nothing but blood. Tissue TCR repertoires likely differ from those found in blood. Generation probabilities of non-shared clonotypes were lower (relative to those shared by all four donors). A few donors showed sharing of 4.5% to 6% of naive CD4 clonotypes.

Only in-frame clones appear in the TCRdb table, and some are missing; sequencing was by immunoSEQ multiplex PCR. This sample yields about 980,000 clones, of which less than 85% are seen a single time; approximately 1.5% belongs to the top ten. Donors, without exception, were Caucasian adults residing in Nashville, Tennessee. As regards this clone: Its specificity is not known.

Germline lookup yields CDR1 SGDLS and CDR2 YYNGEE. Trimming took 0 bases from V and 0 from J, leaving 7 bases between them. This CDR3 is built from 15 residues. The sequencing sample was made of memory CD4+ T cells sorted from blood. The subset was: CD45RA-negative fraction. The TCR was taken from a young man in good health. This chain links TRBV9 with TRBJ1-3; D is unresolved. The CDR3 nucleotides read TGTGCCAGCAGCGTAGAATTGGGCTCTGGAAACACCATATATTTT. It translates to CASSVELGSGNTIYF.